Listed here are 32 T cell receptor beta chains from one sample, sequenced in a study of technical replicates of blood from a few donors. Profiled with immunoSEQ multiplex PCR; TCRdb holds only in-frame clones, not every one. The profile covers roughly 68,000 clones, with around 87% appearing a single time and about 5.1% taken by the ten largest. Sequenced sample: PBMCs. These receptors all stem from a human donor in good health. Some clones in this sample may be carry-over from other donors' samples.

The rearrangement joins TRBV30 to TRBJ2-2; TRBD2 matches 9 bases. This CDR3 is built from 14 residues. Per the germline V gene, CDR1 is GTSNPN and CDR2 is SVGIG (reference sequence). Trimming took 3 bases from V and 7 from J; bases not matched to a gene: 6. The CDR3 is CAWRFSGSGGELFF. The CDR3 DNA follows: TGTGCCTGGAGGTTTAGCGGGAGTGGCGGGGAGCTGTTTTTT.

DNA of the CDR3: TGTGCCAGCAGCGGTGCTCCGGTCGGGGGAGAGTCACCCCTCCACTTT. Protein sequence: CASSGAPVGGESPLHF. The V and J genes are TRBV9 and TRBJ1-6, with D possibly matching TRBD1 (5 bases). Germline V gene lookup returns CDR1 SGDLS and CDR2 YYNGEE. The CDR3 length is 16 residues. Trimming took off 3 bases at V and 10 bases at J, with 20 bases between the two ends. The variable domain in full, completed from reference TRBV9 and TRBJ1-6, reads DSGVTQTPKHLITATGQRVTLRCSPRSGDLSVYWYQQSLDQGLQFLIQYYNGEERAKGNILERFSAQQFPDLHSELNLSSLELGDSALYFCASSGAPVGGESPLHFGNGTRLTVT.

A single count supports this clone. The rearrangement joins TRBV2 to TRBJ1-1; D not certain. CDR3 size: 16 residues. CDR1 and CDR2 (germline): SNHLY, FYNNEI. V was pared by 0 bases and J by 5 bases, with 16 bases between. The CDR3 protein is CASSEALLIGRTEAFF. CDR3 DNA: TGTGCCAGCAGTGAAGCGCTTCTAATTGGGAGGACTGAAGCTTTCTTT.

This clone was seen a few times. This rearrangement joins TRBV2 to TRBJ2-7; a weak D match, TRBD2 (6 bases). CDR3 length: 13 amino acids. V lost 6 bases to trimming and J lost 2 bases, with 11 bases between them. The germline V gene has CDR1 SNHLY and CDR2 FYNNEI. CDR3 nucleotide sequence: TGTGCCAGCAGGGGACTTCTAACCTACGAGCAGTACTTC. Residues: CASRGLLTYEQYF.

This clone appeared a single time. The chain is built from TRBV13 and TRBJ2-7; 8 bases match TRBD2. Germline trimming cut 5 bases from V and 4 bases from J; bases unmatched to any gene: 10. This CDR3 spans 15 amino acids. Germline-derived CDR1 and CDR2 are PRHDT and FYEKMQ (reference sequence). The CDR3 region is CASSPTASGRYEQYF. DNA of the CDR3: TGTGCCAGCAGCCCCACGGCCAGCGGGAGATACGAGCAGTACTTC.

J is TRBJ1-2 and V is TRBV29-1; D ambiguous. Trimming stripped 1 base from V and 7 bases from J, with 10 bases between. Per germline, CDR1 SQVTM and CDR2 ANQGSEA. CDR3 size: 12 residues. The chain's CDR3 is CSVEAPTGGYTF. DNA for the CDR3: TGCAGCGTTGAAGCCCCTACGGGTGGCTACACCTTC.

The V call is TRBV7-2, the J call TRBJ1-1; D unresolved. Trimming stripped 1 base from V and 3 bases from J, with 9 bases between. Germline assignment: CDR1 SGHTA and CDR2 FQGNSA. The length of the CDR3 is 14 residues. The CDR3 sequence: CASSLGRTDTEAFF. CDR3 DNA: TGTGCCAGCAGCTTAGGCAGGACTGACACTGAAGCTTTCTTT.

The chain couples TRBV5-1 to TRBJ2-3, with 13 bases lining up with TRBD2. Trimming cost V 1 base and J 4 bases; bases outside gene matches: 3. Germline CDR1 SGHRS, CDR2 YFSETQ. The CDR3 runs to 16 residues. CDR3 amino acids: CASSLTSGRAADTQYF. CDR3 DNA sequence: TGCGCCAGCAGCTTGACTAGCGGGAGGGCCGCAGATACGCAGTATTTT.

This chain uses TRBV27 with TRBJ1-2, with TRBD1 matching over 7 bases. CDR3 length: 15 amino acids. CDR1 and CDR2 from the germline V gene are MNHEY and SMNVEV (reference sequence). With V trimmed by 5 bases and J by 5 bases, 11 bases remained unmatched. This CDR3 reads CASSPDRVVGYGYTF. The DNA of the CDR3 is TGTGCCAGCAGTCCCGACAGGGTAGTTGGTTATGGCTACACCTTC.

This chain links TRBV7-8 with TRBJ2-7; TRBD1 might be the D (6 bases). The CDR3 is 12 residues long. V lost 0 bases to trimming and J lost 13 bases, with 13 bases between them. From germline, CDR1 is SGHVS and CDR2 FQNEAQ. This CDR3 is CASSLASTGTYF. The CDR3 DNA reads TGTGCCAGCAGCTTAGCGTCCACAGGGACATACTTC.

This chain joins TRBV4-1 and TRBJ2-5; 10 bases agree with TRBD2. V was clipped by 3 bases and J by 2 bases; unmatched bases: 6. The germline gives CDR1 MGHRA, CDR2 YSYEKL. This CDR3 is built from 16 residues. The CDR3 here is CASSQATSGNQETQYF. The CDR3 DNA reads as TGCGCCAGCAGCCAGGCAACTAGCGGGAATCAAGAGACCCAGTACTTC.

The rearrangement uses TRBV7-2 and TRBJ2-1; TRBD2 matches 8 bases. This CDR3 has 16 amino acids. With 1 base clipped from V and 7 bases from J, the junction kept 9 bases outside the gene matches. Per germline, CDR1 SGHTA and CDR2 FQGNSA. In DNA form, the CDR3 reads TGTGCCAGCAGCTTAGACCCGGGAGGGATTGGTAATGAGCAGTTCTTC. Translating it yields CASSLDPGGIGNEQFF. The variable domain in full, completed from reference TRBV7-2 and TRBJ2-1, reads GAGVSQSPSNKVTEKGKDVELRCDPISGHTALYWYRQSLGQGLEFLIYFQGNSAPDKSGLPSDRFSAERTGGSVSTLTIQRTQQEDSAVYLCASSLDPGGIGNEQFFGPGTRLTVL.

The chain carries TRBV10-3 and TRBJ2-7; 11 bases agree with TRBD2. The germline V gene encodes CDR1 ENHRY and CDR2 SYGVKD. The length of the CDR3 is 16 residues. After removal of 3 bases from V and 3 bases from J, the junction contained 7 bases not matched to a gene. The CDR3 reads CAISDLRLAGIYEQYF. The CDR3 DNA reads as TGTGCCATCAGTGACCTCCGACTAGCGGGGATCTACGAGCAGTACTTC.

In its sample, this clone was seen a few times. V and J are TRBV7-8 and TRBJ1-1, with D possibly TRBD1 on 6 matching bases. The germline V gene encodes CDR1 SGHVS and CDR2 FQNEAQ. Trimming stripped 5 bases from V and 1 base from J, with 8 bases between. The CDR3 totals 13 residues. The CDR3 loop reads CASSKDRNTEAFF. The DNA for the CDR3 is TGTGCCAGCAGCAAGGACAGGAACACTGAAGCTTTCTTT.

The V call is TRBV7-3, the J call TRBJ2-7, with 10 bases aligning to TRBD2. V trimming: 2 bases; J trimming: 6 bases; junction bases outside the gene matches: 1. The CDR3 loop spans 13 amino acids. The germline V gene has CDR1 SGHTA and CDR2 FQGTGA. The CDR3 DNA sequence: TGTGCCAGCAGCTTACTAGCGGGAGTCGAGCAGTACTTC. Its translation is CASSLLAGVEQYF.

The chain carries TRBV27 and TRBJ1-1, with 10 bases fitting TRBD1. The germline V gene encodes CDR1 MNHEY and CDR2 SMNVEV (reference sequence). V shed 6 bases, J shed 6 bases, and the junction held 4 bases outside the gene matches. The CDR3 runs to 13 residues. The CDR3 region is CASSPGQGAEAFF. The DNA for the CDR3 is TGTGCCAGCAGCCCCGGACAGGGGGCTGAAGCTTTCTTT.

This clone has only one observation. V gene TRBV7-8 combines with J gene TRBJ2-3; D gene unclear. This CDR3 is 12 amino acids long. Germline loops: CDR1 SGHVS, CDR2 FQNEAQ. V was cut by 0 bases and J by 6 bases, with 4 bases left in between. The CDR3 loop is CASSLARDTQYF. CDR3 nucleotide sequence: TGTGCCAGCAGCTTAGCGCGGGATACGCAGTATTTT.

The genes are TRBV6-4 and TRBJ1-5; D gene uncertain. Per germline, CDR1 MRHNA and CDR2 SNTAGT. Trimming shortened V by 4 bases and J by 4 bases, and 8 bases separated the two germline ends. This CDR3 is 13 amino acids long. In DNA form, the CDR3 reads TGTGCCAGCAGTGTAGAGGGTAATCAGCCCCAGCATTTT. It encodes CASSVEGNQPQHF.

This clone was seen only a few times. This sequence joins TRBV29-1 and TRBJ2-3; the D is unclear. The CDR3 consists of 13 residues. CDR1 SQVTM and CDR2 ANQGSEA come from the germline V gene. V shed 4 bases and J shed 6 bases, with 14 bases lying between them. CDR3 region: CSVATRVSDTQYF. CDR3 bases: TGCAGCGTTGCCACCCGGGTTTCGGATACGCAGTATTTT.

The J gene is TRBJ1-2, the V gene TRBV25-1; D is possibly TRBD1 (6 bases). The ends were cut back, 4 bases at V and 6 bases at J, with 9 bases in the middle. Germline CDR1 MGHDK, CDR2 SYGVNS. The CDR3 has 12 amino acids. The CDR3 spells CASSVGGDGYTF. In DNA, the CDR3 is TGTGCCAGCAGTGTAGGGGGGGATGGCTACACCTTC.

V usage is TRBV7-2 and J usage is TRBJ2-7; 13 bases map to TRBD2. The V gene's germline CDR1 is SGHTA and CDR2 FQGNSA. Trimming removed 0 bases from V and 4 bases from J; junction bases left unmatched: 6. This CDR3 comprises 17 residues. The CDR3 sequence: CASSLAGLAGDPYEQYF. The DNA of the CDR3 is TGTGCCAGCAGCTTAGCAGGACTAGCGGGAGACCCGTACGAGCAGTACTTC.

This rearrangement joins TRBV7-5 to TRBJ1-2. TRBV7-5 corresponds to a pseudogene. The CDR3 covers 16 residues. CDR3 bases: TGTGTCAGAAGCTTAGTGGCGGTTAGGCAGTGTGAAAGCTACACCTTC. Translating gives CVRSLVAVRQCESYTF.

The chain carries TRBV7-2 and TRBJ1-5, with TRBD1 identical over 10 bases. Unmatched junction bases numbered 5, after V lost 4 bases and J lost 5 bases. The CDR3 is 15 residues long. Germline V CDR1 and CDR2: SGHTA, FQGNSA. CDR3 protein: CASSSDRGLHQPQHF. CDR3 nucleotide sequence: TGTGCCAGCAGCTCGGACAGGGGGTTGCATCAGCCCCAGCATTTT.

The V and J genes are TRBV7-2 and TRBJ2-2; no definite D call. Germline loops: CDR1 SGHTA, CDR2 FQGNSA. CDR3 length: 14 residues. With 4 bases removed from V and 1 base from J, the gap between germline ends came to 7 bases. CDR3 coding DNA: TGTGCCAGCAGCTCCAGACTGAACACCGGGGAGCTGTTTTTT. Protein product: CASSSRLNTGELFF.

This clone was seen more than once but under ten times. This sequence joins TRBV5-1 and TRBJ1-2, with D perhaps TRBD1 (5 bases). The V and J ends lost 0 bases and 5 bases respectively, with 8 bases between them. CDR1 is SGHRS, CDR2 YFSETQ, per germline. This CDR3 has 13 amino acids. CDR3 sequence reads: CASSLGRVYGYTF. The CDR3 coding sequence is TGCGCCAGCAGCTTGGGCAGGGTTTATGGCTACACCTTC.

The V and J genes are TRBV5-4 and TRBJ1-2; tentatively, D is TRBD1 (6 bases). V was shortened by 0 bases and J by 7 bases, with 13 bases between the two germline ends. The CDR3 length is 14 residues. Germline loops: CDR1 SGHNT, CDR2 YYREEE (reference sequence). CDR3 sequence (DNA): TGTGCCAGCAGCTTGGCCACAGGGAAGGTTGGCTACACCTTC. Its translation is CASSLATGKVGYTF.

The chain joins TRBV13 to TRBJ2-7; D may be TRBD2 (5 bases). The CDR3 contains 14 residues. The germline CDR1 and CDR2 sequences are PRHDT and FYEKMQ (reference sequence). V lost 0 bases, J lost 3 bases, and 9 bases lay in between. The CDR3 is CASSLGRGSYEQYF. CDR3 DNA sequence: TGTGCCAGCAGCTTAGGCCGGGGAAGCTACGAGCAGTACTTC.

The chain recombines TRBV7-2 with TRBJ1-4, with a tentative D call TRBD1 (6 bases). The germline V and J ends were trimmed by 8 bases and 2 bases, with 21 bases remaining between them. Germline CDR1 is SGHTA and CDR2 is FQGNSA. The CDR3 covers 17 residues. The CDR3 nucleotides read TGTGCCAGCCGGGAGGGGGGGATAGGGGCGACTAATGAAAAACTGTTTTTT. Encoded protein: CASREGGIGATNEKLFF. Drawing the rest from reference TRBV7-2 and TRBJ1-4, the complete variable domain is GAGVSQSPSNKVTEKGKDVELRCDPISGHTALYWYRQSLGQGLEFLIYFQGNSAPDKSGLPSDRFSAERTGGSVSTLTIQRTQQEDSAVYLCASREGGIGATNEKLFFGSGTQLSVL.

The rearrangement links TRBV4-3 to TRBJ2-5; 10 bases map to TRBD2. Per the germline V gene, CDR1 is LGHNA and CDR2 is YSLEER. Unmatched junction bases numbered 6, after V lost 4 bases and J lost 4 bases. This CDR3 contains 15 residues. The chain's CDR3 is CASSPSGGAPETQYF. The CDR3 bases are TGCGCCAGCAGCCCCAGCGGGGGGGCCCCAGAGACCCAGTACTTC.

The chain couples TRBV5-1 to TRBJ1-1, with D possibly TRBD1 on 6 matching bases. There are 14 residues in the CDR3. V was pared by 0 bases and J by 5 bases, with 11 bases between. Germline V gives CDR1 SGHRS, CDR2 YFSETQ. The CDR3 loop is CASSLGRGGTEAFF. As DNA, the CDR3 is TGCGCCAGCAGCTTGGGCAGGGGCGGAACTGAAGCTTTCTTT.

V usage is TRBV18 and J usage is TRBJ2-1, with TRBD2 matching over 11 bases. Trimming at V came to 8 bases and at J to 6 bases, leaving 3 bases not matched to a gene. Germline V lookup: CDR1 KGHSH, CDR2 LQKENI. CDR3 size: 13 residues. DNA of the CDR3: TGTGCCAGCCAAGGGACTAGCGGCAATGAGCAGTTCTTC. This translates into CASQGTSGNEQFF.

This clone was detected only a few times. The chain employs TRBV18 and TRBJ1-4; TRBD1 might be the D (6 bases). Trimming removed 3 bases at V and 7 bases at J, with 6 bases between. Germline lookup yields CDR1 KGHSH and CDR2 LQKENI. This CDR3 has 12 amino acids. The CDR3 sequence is CASSPDSEKLFF. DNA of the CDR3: TGTGCCAGCTCACCGGACAGTGAAAAACTGTTTTTT.